A single sample gave rise to the 29 T cell receptor beta chains below, sequenced in a study of chemoradiotherapy in HPV16-positive cancers. Generated by immunoSEQ multiplex PCR, the TCRdb table keeps only in-frame clones and is missing some. The sample contains some 27,000 clones, about 92% of which appear only once. Specimen: blood, collected from a patient who underwent chemoradiotherapy. The receptors were gathered from a human donor with HPV-associated anogenital cancer.

This clone appeared a few times. The chain couples TRBV29-1 to TRBJ2-7; 7 nucleotides align to TRBD1. Trimming removed 4 bases from V and 4 bases from J; junction bases left unmatched: 4. Germline CDR1 SQVTM, CDR2 ANQGSEA. The CDR3 runs to 12 residues. In nucleotides, the CDR3 is TGCAGCGTTGGAGGGGGCGTGTACGAGCAGTACTTC. As protein: CSVGGGVYEQYF.

The rearrangement joins TRBV18 to TRBJ2-7; possibly TRBD1 for D (5 bases). This CDR3 is built from 13 residues. Germline assignment: CDR1 KGHSH and CDR2 LQKENI. The V end lost 3 bases, the J end lost 3 bases, and 9 bases lay between the germline ends. The CDR3 protein is CASSPDRNYEQYF. In DNA, the CDR3 is TGTGCCAGCTCACCTGACAGAAACTACGAGCAGTACTTC.

The V and J genes are TRBV18 and TRBJ2-7; D perhaps matches TRBD1 (5 bases). Trimming stripped 6 bases from V and 4 bases from J, with 22 bases between. CDR1 KGHSH and CDR2 LQKENI come from the germline V gene. The CDR3 spans 16 residues. DNA of the CDR3: TGTGCCAGCTCGCCTTGGGGCAGGGTGTCCGATTACGAGCAGTACTTC. Protein: CASSPWGRVSDYEQYF.

As for this clone: Its ends do not fully match the called genes, so a read error is possible. The chain links TRBV29-1 to TRBJ2-4, with D uncertain. The CDR3 spans 13 residues. From germline, CDR1 is SQVTM and CDR2 ANQGSEA. The CDR3 DNA sequence: TGCAGCGTTGAATTTACAGCCCAAAACATTCAGTACTTC. Its protein product is CSVEFTAQNIQYF. The whole variable domain, filled in from reference TRBV29-1 and TRBJ2-4, reads SAVISQKPSRDICQRGTSLTIQCQVDSQVTMMFWYRQQPGQSLTLIATANQGSEATYESGFVIDKFPISRPNLTFSTLTVSNMSPEDSSIYLCSVEFTAQNIQYFGAGTRLSVL.

The chain recombines TRBV7-9 with TRBJ2-3, with TRBD2 identical over 10 bases. This CDR3 is 15 amino acids long. The V gene's germline CDR1 is SEHNR and CDR2 FQNEAQ (reference sequence). The ends lost 3 bases at V and 6 bases at J; junction bases unmatched: 6. CDR3 nucleotide sequence: TGTGCCAGCAGCTTGAATCTAGCGGGAGTTGATACGCAGTATTTT. Residues: CASSLNLAGVDTQYF.

The CDR3 loop reads CASSLVDRGNTEAFF. CDR3 sequence (DNA): TGTGCCAGCAGCTTGGTGGACAGGGGCAACACTGAAGCTTTCTTT. V is TRBV7-9 and J is TRBJ1-1; 9 nucleotides line up with TRBD1. In germline, CDR1 is SEHNR, CDR2 FQNEAQ (reference sequence). J was trimmed by 2 bases and V by 3 bases; bases with no gene match: 4. This CDR3 is built from 15 residues.

This rearrangement joins TRBV7-6 to TRBJ2-1; 11 bases align to TRBD2. Germline V gives CDR1 SGHVS, CDR2 FNYEAQ. V lost 2 bases to trimming and J lost 10 bases; unmatched junction nucleotides: 7. The CDR3 loop spans 15 amino acids. Here the CDR3 DNA reads TGTGCCAGCAGCTTATATAGCGGGGGGGCCGGAGAGCAGTTCTTC. Protein: CASSLYSGGAGEQFF.

The CDR3 spells CASSLRVSYGYTF. The CDR3 coding sequence is TGTGCCAGCAGCCTGCGGGTCTCGTATGGCTACACCTTC. This chain uses TRBV7-9 with TRBJ1-2; no clear D. This CDR3 spans 13 amino acids. Between the trimmed V and J ends, which lost 5 bases and 5 bases, there was a span of 12 bases. Looked up from germline, CDR1 is SEHNR and CDR2 is FQNEAQ (reference sequence).

This clone was seen only a few times. This chain uses TRBV4-2 with TRBJ1-1; D is possibly TRBD1 (5 bases). This CDR3 has 15 amino acids. Germline V CDR1 and CDR2: LGHNA, YNFKEQ. V lost 0 bases and J 3 bases, leaving 11 bases between the germline ends. DNA for the CDR3: TGTGCCAGCAGCCAAGACAGGGTGTTTGACACTGAAGCTTTCTTT. Translating it yields CASSQDRVFDTEAFF.

The chain carries TRBV15 and TRBJ1-3; TRBD1 matches 10 bases. J gave up 9 bases and V 1 base, and 6 bases lay outside the gene matches. CDR3 length: 15 amino acids. Germline assignment: CDR1 LNHNV and CDR2 YYDKDF (reference sequence). The CDR3 reads CATSRGGTGVSTIYF. The CDR3 bases are TGTGCCACCAGCAGAGGCGGGACAGGGGTTTCCACCATATATTTT. Based on the CDR3 plus reference TRBV15 and TRBJ1-3, the full variable domain is DAMVIQNPRYQVTQFGKPVTLSCSQTLNHNVMYWYQQKSSQAPKLLFHYYDKDFNNEADTPDNFQSRRPNTSFCFLDIRSPGLGDTAMYLCATSRGGTGVSTIYFGEGSWLTVV.

The gene calls are TRBV21-1 and TRBJ2-7; the D call of TRBD1 is as the table states it, not checked on the DNA. TRBV21-1 is a recognized pseudogene. The CDR3 has 15 amino acids. The CDR3 loop is CASSSRDREVPLQYF. Written as DNA, the CDR3 is TGTGCCAGCAGCAGCCGGGACAGGGAAGTTCCCCTGCAGTACTTC.

This chain joins TRBV7-8 and TRBJ2-1; D gene unclear. This CDR3 contains 15 residues. Trimming shortened V by 4 bases and J by 10 bases, and 20 bases separated the two germline ends. CDR1 SGHVS and CDR2 FQNEAQ come from the germline V gene. The CDR3 bases are TGTGCCAGCAGCTCACGCACATGGCCAGTTTTGGAGCAGTTCTTC. It yields the protein CASSSRTWPVLEQFF. Supplemented by reference TRBV7-8 and TRBJ2-1, the full variable domain reads GAGVSQSPRYKVAKRGQDVALRCDPISGHVSLFWYQQALGQGPEFLTYFQNEAQLDKSGLPSDRFFAERPEGSVSTLKIQRTQQEDSAVYLCASSSRTWPVLEQFFGPGTRLTVL.

The chain carries TRBV6-6 and TRBJ1-1, with TRBD1 as a possible D gene (5 bases). Trimming took 7 bases from V and 4 from J, leaving 13 bases between them. CDR1 and CDR2 from the germline V gene are MNHNY and SVGAGI (reference sequence). The CDR3 runs 13 residues. CDR3 loop: CASTGTEGTEAFF. The CDR3 nucleotides read TGTGCCAGCACCGGGACGGAGGGCACTGAAGCTTTCTTT.

The rearrangement joins TRBV30 to TRBJ2-1; D remains ambiguous. V was cut by 4 bases and J by 3 bases, with 13 bases left in between. The CDR3 totals 14 residues. Looked up from germline, CDR1 is GTSNPN and CDR2 is SVGIG (reference sequence). The CDR3 sequence is CAWTALGNYNEQFF. As DNA, the CDR3 is TGTGCCTGGACCGCCCTGGGGAACTACAATGAGCAGTTCTTC. Using reference TRBV30 and TRBJ2-1 for the parts outside the CDR3, the full variable domain is SQTIHQWPATLVQPVGSPLSLECTVEGTSNPNLYWYRQAAGRGLQLLFYSVGIGQISSEVPQNLSASRPQDRQFILSSKKLLLSDSGFYLCAWTALGNYNEQFFGPGTRLTVL.

The chain has TRBV5-1 and TRBJ2-5; D remains unclear. The CDR3 covers 13 residues. With 2 bases removed from V and 1 base from J, the gap between germline ends came to 6 bases. Germline CDR1 and CDR2: SGHRS and YFSETQ. In DNA, the CDR3 is TGCGCCAGCAGCTTTAACACCCAAGAGACCCAGTACTTC. Translating gives CASSFNTQETQYF.

This chain connects TRBV2 to TRBJ2-3; 11 bases fit TRBD2. V shed 6 bases and J 2 bases; nucleotides not matched to a gene: 7. This CDR3 is 16 amino acids long. Germline V CDR1 and CDR2: SNHLY, FYNNEI. CDR3 sequence (DNA): TGTGCCAGCAGACCATTACTAGCGGGGGACACAGATACGCAGTATTTT. Protein: CASRPLLAGDTDTQYF.

V usage is TRBV10-3 and J usage is TRBJ1-2, with a weak D call TRBD1 (5 bases). V was trimmed by 6 bases and J by 0 bases, leaving 8 bases between them. The CDR3 totals 13 residues. Germline V gives CDR1 ENHRY, CDR2 SYGVKD. CDR3 coding DNA: TGTGCCATCAGAAGGGGAACTAACTATGGCTACACCTTC. Translated, it gives CAIRRGTNYGYTF.

The chain recombines TRBV7-9 with TRBJ1-5; D gene uncertain. The CDR3 is 13 amino acids. CDR1 is SEHNR, CDR2 FQNEAQ, per germline (reference sequence). Trimming pared 5 bases from V and 7 bases from J, leaving 12 bases between. This CDR3 reads CASSLGPGQPQHF. In DNA form, the CDR3 reads TGTGCCAGCAGCCTTGGGCCTGGACAGCCCCAGCATTTT. Drawing the rest from reference TRBV7-9 and TRBJ1-5, the complete variable domain is DTGVSQNPRHKITKRGQNVTFRCDPISEHNRLYWYRQTLGQGPEFLTYFQNEAQLEKSRLLSDRFSAERPKGSFSTLEIQRTEQGDSAMYLCASSLGPGQPQHFGDGTRLSIL.

This chain connects TRBV5-1 to TRBJ1-2; D is perhaps TRBD1 (6 bases). The CDR3 contains 13 residues. V was cut by 0 bases and J by 8 bases, with 11 bases left in between. From germline, CDR1 is SGHRS and CDR2 YFSETQ. CDR3 amino acids: CASSLAQGKGYTF. CDR3 sequence (DNA): TGCGCCAGCAGCTTGGCGCAGGGGAAAGGCTACACCTTC.

The V gene is TRBV5-5, the J gene TRBJ2-1; 10 bases agree with TRBD2. The length of the CDR3 is 16 residues. Trimming removed 1 base from V and 5 bases from J; junction bases left unmatched: 6. Germline V gene sequence: CDR1 SGHKS, CDR2 YYEKEE (reference sequence). CDR3 in amino acids: CASSLHLAGANNEQFF. The CDR3 DNA follows: TGTGCCAGCAGCTTGCATCTAGCGGGGGCTAACAATGAGCAGTTCTTC. The full variable domain, in which reference TRBV5-5 and TRBJ2-1 provide the parts outside the CDR3, is DAGVTQSPTHLIKTRGQQVTLRCSPISGHKSVSWYQQVLGQGPQFIFQYYEKEERGRGNFPDRFSARQFPNYSSELNVNALLLGDSALYLCASSLHLAGANNEQFFGPGTRLTVL.

The gene calls are TRBV30 and TRBJ2-1, with 8 bases that match TRBD1. Germline V CDR1 and CDR2: GTSNPN, SVGIG (reference sequence). The trim removed 2 bases at V and 9 bases at J, leaving 6 bases unmatched. CDR3 length: 13 amino acids. DNA for the CDR3: TGTGCCTGGAGTCCAGACAGGGGAGGTGAGCAGTTCTTC. Translation: CAWSPDRGGEQFF. The full variable domain, its missing parts supplied by reference TRBV30 and TRBJ2-1, is SQTIHQWPATLVQPVGSPLSLECTVEGTSNPNLYWYRQAAGRGLQLLFYSVGIGQISSEVPQNLSASRPQDRQFILSSKKLLLSDSGFYLCAWSPDRGGEQFFGPGTRLTVL.

The CDR3 bases are TGTGCCAGCAGGCTGGGAGGCGGGATAGAGACCCAGTACTTC. This codes for CASRLGGGIETQYF. The chain recombines TRBV27 with TRBJ2-5; the D gene is possibly TRBD2 (6 bases). Trimming took off 6 bases at V and 4 bases at J, with 15 bases between the two ends. The germline gives CDR1 MNHEY, CDR2 SMNVEV (reference sequence). This CDR3 comprises 14 residues.

This chain joins TRBV11-2 and TRBJ2-1; unclear D gene. The ends were cut back, 2 bases at V and 3 bases at J, with 11 bases in the middle. The V gene's germline CDR1 is SGHAT and CDR2 FQNNGV. The CDR3 is made up of 15 amino acids. The CDR3 DNA reads as TGTGCCAGCAGCTTACAGCCACTCGGCTACAATGAGCAGTTCTTC. This translates into CASSLQPLGYNEQFF.

This CDR3 reads CASSVGITDTQYF. The CDR3 DNA follows: TGTGCCAGCAGCGTAGGGATCACAGATACGCAGTATTTT. The chain links TRBV7-2 to TRBJ2-3; unclear D gene. CDR3 size: 13 residues. Germline assignment: CDR1 SGHTA and CDR2 FQGNSA. The V gene lost 5 bases and the J gene lost 2 bases, with 8 bases spanning the gap.

This chain connects TRBV19 to TRBJ1-5; D is possibly TRBD1 (5 bases). The ends were cut back, 5 bases at V and 0 bases at J, with 17 bases in the middle. CDR1 and CDR2 (germline): LNHDA, SQIVND (reference sequence). The length of the CDR3 is 17 residues. In DNA, the CDR3 is TGTGCCAGTAGTCTGGACACTTGGCAATATAGCAATCAGCCCCAGCATTTT. Amino acids: CASSLDTWQYSNQPQHF.

The CDR3 region is CASSLGQGISYEQYF. CDR3 sequence (DNA): TGTGCCAGCAGCTTAGGACAGGGCATCTCCTACGAGCAGTACTTC. The chain recombines TRBV7-9 with TRBJ2-7, with 7 nucleotides matching TRBD1. V was pared by 1 base and J by 0 bases, with 3 bases of the junction left unmatched. Germline V gives CDR1 SEHNR, CDR2 FQNEAQ (reference sequence). The CDR3 consists of 15 residues. Variable domain in full (rest from reference TRBV7-9 and TRBJ2-7): DTGVSQNPRHKITKRGQNVTFRCDPISEHNRLYWYRQTLGQGPEFLTYFQNEAQLEKSRLLSDRFSAERPKGSFSTLEIQRTEQGDSAMYLCASSLGQGISYEQYFGPGTRLTVT.

The chain combines TRBV5-6 with TRBJ1-1; no clear D. Trimming left V 2 bases short and J 2 bases short, with 7 bases between. Germline values: CDR1 SGHDT, CDR2 YYEEEE. CDR3 length: 13 amino acids. The CDR3 loop is CASSLGANTEAFF. The CDR3 DNA sequence: TGTGCCAGCAGCTTAGGAGCAAACACTGAAGCTTTCTTT.

The chain uses TRBV2 and TRBJ2-5, with D possibly matching TRBD2 (5 bases). The V gene's germline CDR1 is SNHLY and CDR2 FYNNEI. The CDR3 has 14 residues. Trimming removed 6 bases at V and 5 bases at J, with 16 bases between. CDR3 coding DNA: TGTGCCAGCAGCCCCGTCCCGGGCGGGGAGACCCAGTACTTC. Its translation is CASSPVPGGETQYF.

The chain links TRBV5-1 to TRBJ2-7; D is unresolved. Germline V CDR1 and CDR2: SGHRS, YFSETQ. This CDR3 contains 15 residues. The ends were cut back, 4 bases at V and 3 bases at J, with 17 bases in the middle. CDR3 coding DNA: TGCGCCAGCAGCCCCTTATCGGCAGTGAACTACGAGCAGTACTTC. Protein: CASSPLSAVNYEQYF.